This is a list of T cell receptor beta chains from one sample in a study of T-cell memory formation after mild COVID-19. Using its own MiXCR run on the 5' RACE reads, TCRdb lists one record per CDR3 protein. The table records hundreds of thousands of distinct CDR3 sequences, 15% of them present only once. The sequenced sample was PBMCs or a T cell subset sorted from them (not recorded which). These receptors were collected from a man between 18 and 35 years old who had mild COVID-19 (a few samples of this study predate the infection). Cell type and time point are not known. CDR3s include the opening cysteine and the closing phenylalanine or tryptophan. Each record gives: clone size, CDR3 length, D gene, V gene, J gene, CDR3 protein, CDR3 DNA. The D gene is left open where the match is weak. Clone size is given for some rows only: seen once, a few or many times, or a class if the clone is expanded.

abundance: many; len: 14; d_gene: TRBD1; v_gene: TRBV12-3/TRBV12-4; j_gene: TRBJ2-1; CDR3aa: CASSPGQGNGEQFF; CDR3nt: TGTGCCAGCAGTCCCGGACAGGGGAACGGTGAGCAGTTCTTC
abundance: few; len: 14; d_gene: -; v_gene: TRBV4-3; j_gene: TRBJ2-1; CDR3aa: CASSQEVGSRKQFF; CDR3nt: TGCGCCAGCAGCCAAGAAGTGGGGAGCCGGAAGCAGTTCTTC
abundance: -; len: 14; d_gene: -; v_gene: TRBV3-1; j_gene: TRBJ2-5; CDR3aa: CASSHTPDWETQYF; CDR3nt: TGTGCCAGCAGCCACACTCCGGATTGGGAGACCCAGTACTTC
abundance: few; len: 15; d_gene: -; v_gene: TRBV5-1; j_gene: TRBJ2-1; CDR3aa: CASSLTGQTYNEQFF; CDR3nt: TGCGCCAGCAGCTTGACAGGCCAGACCTACAATGAGCAGTTCTTC
abundance: -; len: 11; d_gene: -; v_gene: TRBV20-1; j_gene: TRBJ2-2; CDR3aa: CSATITGELFF; CDR3nt: TGCAGTGCCACGATAACCGGGGAGCTGTTTTTT
abundance: many; len: 16; d_gene: -; v_gene: TRBV11-2; j_gene: TRBJ2-5; CDR3aa: CASSLGTGQMLGTQYF; CDR3nt: TGTGCCAGCAGCTTAGGGACGGGACAAATGTTAGGGACCCAGTACTTC
abundance: -; len: 12; d_gene: TRBD1; v_gene: TRBV20-1; j_gene: TRBJ1-2; CDR3aa: CSASTGGGGYTF; CDR3nt: TGCAGTGCTAGTACAGGGGGTGGCGGCTACACCTTC
abundance: many; len: 14; d_gene: TRBD1; v_gene: TRBV7-9; j_gene: TRBJ2-3; CDR3aa: CASRRDSSTDTQYF; CDR3nt: TGTGCCAGCAGACGGGACAGTAGCACAGATACGCAGTATTTT
abundance: few; len: 16; d_gene: -; v_gene: TRBV6-5; j_gene: TRBJ2-6; CDR3aa: CASSSSRGAGANVLTF; CDR3nt: TGTGCCAGCAGTTCTTCCAGGGGGGCTGGGGCCAACGTCCTGACTTTC
abundance: -; len: 17; d_gene: -; v_gene: TRBV5-1; j_gene: TRBJ1-1; CDR3aa: CASSLAGSGYGNTEAFF; CDR3nt: TGCGCCAGCAGCTTGGCCGGCTCAGGGTATGGGAACACTGAAGCTTTCTTT